This TCR beta chain emerged from a study of CD8 T cells in ankylosing spondylitis. It was by quantitative 5'-RACE with molecular barcodes that TCR beta libraries were made. TCRdb itself ran the 5' RACE reads through MiXCR, one entry per CDR3 protein. Here the sample spans 130,000 or so distinct CDR3 sequences, 15% to 20% being singletons. A few counts support this clonotype. Antigen unknown. Study observations and caveats: Within matched ankylosing spondylitis synovial fluid, disease-linked clones were reportedly significantly enriched. Eight highly homologous variants formed a TCR beta motif that appeared characteristic of ankylosing spondylitis blood.

The germline V gene encodes CDR1 MNHEY and CDR2 SMNVEV (reference sequence). Trimming took off 0 bases at V and 5 bases at J, with 8 bases between the two ends. This CDR3 spans 14 amino acids. The clonotype originates from a male donor with ankylosing spondylitis. The rearrangement joins TRBV27 to TRBJ1-5; D call uncertain. The sequenced sample was blood, either unsorted or a sorted T cell fraction (not recorded which). DNA of the CDR3: TGTGCCAGCAGTTTATCAGGTTGGGATCAGCCCCAGCATTTT. Translated: CASSLSGWDQPQHF.